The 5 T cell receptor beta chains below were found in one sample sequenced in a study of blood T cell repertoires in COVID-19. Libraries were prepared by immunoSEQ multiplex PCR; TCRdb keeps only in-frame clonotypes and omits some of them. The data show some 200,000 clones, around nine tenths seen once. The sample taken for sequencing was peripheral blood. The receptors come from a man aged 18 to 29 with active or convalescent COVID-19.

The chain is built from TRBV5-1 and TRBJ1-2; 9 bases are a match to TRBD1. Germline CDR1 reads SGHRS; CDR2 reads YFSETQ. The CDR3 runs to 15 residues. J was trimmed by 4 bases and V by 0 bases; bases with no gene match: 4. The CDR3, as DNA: TGCGCCAGCAGCTTGGCCTCGACAGGGGGCTATGGCTACACCTTC. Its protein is CASSLASTGGYGYTF.

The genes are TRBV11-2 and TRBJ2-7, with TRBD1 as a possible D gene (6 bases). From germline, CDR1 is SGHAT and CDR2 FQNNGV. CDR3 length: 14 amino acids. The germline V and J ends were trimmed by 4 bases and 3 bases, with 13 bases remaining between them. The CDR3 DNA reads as TGTGCCAGCAGCTCGTATCCACAGGGCTACGAGCAGTACGTC. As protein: CASSSYPQGYEQYV.

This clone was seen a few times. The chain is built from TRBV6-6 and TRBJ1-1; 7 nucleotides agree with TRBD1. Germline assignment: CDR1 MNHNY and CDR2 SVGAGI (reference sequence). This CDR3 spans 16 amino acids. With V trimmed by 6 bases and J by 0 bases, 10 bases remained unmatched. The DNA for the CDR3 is TGTGCCAGCAGCCCCCCAGGGGGAAGGGTGAACACTGAAGCTTTCTTT. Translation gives CASSPPGGRVNTEAFF.

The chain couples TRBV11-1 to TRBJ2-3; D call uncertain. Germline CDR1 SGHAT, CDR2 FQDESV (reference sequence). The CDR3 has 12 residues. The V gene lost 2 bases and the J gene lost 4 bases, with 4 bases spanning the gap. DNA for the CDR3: TGTGCCAGCAGCTTACTTTCAGATACGCAGTATTTT. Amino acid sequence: CASSLLSDTQYF.

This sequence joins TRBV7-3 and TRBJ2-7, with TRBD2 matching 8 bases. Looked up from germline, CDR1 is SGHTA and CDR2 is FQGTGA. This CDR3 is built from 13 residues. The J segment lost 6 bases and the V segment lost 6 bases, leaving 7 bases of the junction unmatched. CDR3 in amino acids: CASSLGGTSEQYF. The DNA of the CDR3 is TGTGCCAGCAGTCTGGGCGGGACTAGCGAGCAGTACTTC.